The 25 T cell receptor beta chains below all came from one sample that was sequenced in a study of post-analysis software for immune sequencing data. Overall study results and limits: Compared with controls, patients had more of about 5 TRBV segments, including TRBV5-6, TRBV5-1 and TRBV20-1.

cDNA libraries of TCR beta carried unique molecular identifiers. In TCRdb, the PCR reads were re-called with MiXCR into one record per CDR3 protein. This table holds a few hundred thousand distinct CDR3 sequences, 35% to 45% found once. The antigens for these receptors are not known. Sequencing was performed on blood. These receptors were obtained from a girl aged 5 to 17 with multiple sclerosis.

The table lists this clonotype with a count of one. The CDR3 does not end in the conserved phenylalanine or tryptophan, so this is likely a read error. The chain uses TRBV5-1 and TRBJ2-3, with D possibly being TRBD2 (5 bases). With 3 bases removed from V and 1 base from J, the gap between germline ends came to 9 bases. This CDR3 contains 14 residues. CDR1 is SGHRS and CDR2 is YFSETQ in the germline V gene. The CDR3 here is CASSCRGRTDTQYI. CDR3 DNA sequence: TGCGCCAGCAGCTGTCGGGGTCGCACAGATACGCAGTATATT.

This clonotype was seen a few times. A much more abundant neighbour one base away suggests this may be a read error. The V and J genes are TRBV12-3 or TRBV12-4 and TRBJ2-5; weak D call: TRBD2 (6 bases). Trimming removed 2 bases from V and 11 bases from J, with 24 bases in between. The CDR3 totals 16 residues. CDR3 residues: CASSLKSGLKGGEQYF. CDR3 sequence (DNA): TGTGCCAGCAGTTTAAAGTCCGGACTAAAGGGCGGTGAGCAGTACTTC.

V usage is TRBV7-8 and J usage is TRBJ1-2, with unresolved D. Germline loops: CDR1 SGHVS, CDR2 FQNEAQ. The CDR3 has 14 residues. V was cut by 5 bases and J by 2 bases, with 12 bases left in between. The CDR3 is CASSRRGLNYGYTF. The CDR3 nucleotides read TGTGCCAGCAGCCGACGAGGGTTAAACTATGGCTACACCTTC.

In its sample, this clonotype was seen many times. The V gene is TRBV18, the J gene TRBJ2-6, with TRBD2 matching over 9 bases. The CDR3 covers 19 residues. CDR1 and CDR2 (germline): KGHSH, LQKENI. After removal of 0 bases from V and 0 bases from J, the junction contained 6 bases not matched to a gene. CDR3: CASSPPVGSGSSGANVLTF. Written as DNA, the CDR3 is TGTGCCAGCTCACCACCGGTGGGTAGCGGGAGCTCTGGGGCCAACGTCCTGACTTTC.

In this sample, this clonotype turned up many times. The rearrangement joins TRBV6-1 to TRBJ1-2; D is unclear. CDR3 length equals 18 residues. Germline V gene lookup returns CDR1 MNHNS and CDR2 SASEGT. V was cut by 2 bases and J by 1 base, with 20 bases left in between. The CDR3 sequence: CASSEWFGKTTRNYGYTF. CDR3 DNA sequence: TGTGCCAGCAGTGAATGGTTTGGTAAGACAACGCGTAACTATGGCTACACCTTC.

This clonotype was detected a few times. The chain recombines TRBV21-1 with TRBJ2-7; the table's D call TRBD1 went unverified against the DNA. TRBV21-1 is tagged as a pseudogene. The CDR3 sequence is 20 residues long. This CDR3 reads CASSKDPFRNRVISSYEQYF. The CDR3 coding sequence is TGTGCCAGCAGCAAAGACCCCTTTAGGAACAGGGTGATTAGCTCCTACGAGCAGTACTTC.

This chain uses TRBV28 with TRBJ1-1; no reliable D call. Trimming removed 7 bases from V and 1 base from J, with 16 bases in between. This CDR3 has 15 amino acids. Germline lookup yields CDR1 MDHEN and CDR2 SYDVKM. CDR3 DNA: TGTGCCAGCAACCCCCCGTTTCTTCCGAACACTGAAGCTTTCTTT. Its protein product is CASNPPFLPNTEAFF.

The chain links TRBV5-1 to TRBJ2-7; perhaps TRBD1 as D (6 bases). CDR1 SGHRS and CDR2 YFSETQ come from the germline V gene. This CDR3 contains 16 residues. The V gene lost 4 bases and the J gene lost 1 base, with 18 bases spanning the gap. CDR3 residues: CASSHPRDRSSYEQYF. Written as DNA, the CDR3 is TGCGCCAGCAGCCACCCCCGAGACAGGTCTTCCTACGAGCAGTACTTC.

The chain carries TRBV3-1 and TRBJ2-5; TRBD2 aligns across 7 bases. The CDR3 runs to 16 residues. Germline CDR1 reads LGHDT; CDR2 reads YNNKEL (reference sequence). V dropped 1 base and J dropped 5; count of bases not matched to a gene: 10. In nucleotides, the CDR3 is TGTGCCAGCAGCCAAGGGACGGGCGGGAGAGGGGAGACCCAGTACTTC. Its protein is CASSQGTGGRGETQYF.

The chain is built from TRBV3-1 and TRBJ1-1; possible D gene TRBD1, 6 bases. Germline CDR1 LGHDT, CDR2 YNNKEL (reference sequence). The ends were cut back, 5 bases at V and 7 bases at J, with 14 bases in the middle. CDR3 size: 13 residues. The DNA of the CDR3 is TGTGCCAGCAGCAGTGGGAGACAGGTTGAAGCTTTCTTT. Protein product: CASSSGRQVEAFF.

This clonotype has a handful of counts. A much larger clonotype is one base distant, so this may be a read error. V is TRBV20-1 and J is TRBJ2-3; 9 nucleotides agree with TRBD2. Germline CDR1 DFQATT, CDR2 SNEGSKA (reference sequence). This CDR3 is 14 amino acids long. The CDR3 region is CSRDAGGPPGTRYF. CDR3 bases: TGCAGTCGGGACGCGGGGGGGCCCCCCGGCACGCGGTATTTT.

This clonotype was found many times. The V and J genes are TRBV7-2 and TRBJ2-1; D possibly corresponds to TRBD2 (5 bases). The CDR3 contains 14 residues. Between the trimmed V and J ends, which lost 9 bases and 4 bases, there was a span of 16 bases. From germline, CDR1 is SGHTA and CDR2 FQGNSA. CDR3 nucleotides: TGTGCCAGTAGCGTGGACCCTGGTTACAATGAGCAGTTCTTC. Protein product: CASSVDPGYNEQFF.

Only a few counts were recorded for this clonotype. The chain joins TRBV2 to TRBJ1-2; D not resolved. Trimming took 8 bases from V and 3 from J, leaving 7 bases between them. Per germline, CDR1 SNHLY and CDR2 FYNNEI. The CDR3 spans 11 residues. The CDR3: CASRTYYGYTF. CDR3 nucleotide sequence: TGTGCCAGCCGAACATACTATGGCTACACCTTC.

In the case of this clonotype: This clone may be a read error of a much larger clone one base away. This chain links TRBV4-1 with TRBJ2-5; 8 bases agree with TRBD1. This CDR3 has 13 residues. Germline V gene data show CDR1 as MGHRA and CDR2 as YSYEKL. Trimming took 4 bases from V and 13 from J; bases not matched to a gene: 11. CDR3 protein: CASSPPIGTGSYF. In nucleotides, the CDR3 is TGCGCCAGCAGCCCTCCCATCGGGACAGGATCGTACTTC.

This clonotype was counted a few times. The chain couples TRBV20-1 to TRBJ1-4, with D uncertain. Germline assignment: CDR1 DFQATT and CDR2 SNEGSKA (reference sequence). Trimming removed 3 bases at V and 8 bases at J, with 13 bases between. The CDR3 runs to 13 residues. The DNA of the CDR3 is TGCAGTGCTAGTCGCAGTTCGGGGGAAAAACTGTTTTTT. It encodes CSASRSSGEKLFF.

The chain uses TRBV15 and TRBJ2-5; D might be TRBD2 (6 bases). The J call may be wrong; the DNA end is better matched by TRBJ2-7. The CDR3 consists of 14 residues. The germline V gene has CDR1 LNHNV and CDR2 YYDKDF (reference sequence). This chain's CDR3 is CATSGPRLDAEQYF. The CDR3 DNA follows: TGTGCCACCAGCGGACCTAGACTAGATGCCGAGCAGTACTTC.

The CDR3 DNA is TGCAGCGTTGAAGCGGGCCGTGGAGTAGGAAACACCATATATTTT. Residues: CSVEAGRGVGNTIYF. The V and J genes are TRBV29-1 and TRBJ1-3; D not certain. Trimming removed 1 base at V and 4 bases at J, with 14 bases between. Germline assignment: CDR1 SQVTM and CDR2 ANQGSEA. This CDR3 spans 15 amino acids.

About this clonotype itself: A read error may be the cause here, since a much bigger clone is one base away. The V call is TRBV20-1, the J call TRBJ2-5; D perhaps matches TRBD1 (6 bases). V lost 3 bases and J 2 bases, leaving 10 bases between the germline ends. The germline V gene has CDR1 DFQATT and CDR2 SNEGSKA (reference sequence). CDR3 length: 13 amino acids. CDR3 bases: TGCAGTGCTAGGGGACATACGCAAGAGACCCAGTACTTC. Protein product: CSARGHTQETQYF.

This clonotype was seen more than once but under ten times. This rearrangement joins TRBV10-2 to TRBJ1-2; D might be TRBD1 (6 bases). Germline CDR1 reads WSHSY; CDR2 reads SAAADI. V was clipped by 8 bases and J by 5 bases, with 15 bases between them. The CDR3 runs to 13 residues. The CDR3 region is CASGGGGGYGYTF. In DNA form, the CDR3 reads TGCGCCAGCGGGGGCGGGGGCGGGTATGGCTACACCTTC.

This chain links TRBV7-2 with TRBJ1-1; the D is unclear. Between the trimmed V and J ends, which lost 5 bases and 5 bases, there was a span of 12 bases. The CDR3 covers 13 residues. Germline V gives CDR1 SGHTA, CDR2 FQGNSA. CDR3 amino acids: CASSPQVGTEAFF. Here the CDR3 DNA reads TGTGCCAGCAGCCCCCAAGTCGGGACTGAAGCTTTCTTT.

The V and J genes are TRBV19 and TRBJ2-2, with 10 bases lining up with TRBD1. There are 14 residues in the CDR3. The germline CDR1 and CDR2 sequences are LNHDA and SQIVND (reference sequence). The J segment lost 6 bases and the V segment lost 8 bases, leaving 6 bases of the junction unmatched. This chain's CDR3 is CASRGTGVAGELFF. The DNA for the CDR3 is TGTGCCAGTCGGGGGACAGGGGTGGCCGGGGAGCTGTTTTTT.

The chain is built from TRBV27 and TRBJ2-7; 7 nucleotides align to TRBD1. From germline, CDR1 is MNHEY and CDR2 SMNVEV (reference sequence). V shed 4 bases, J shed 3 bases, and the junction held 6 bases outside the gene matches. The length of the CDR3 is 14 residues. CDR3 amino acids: CASSSGQDLYEQYF. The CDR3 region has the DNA TGTGCCAGCAGTTCTGGACAGGACCTCTACGAGCAGTACTTC.

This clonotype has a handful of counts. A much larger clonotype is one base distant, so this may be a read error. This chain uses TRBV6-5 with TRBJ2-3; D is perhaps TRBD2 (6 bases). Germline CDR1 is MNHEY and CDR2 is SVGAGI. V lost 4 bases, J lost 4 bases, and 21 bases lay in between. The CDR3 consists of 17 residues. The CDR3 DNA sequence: TGTGCCAGCAGTTGTGGGTTAAGCGGGTCGAGACCAGATACGCAGTATTTT. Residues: CASSCGLSGSRPDTQYF.

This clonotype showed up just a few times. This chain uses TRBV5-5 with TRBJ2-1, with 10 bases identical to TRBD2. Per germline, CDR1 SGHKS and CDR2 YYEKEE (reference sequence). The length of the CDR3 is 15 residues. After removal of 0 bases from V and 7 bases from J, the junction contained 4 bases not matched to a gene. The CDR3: CASSLASGSGNEQFF. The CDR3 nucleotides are TGTGCCAGCAGCTTGGCTAGCGGGAGCGGAAATGAGCAGTTCTTC.

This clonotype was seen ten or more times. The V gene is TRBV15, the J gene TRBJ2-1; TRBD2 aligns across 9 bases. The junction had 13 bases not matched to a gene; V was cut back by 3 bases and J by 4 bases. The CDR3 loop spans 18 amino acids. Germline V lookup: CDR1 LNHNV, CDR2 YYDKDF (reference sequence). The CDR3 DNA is TGTGCCACCAGCAGTCCTTCGAGGCGGGGGGGGCGATACAATGAGCAGTTCTTC. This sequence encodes CATSSPSRRGGRYNEQFF.